The 18 T cell receptor beta chains below come from one sample, sequenced in a study of blood T cell repertoires in COVID-19. This table comes from immunoSEQ multiplex PCR, and its TCRdb copy is limited to in-frame clones, with some not included. The sample includes 45,000 to 50,000 clones, approximately 86% of them seen just once. Sequencing was performed on peripheral blood. The receptors here all came from a man of 80 years or more in a cohort sampled during active COVID-19.

This chain links TRBV18 with TRBJ1-2; D not resolved. The CDR3 loop spans 13 amino acids. Germline loops: CDR1 KGHSH, CDR2 LQKENI. V was pared by 3 bases and J by 0 bases, with 5 bases between. The CDR3 DNA reads as TGTGCCAGCTCACCGGGAGCTAACTATGGCTACACCTTC. Its protein is CASSPGANYGYTF.

The chain joins TRBV2 to TRBJ2-1, with 9 bases aligning to TRBD1. V lost 4 bases and J lost 6; bases outside the gene matches: 1. The V gene's germline CDR1 is SNHLY and CDR2 FYNNEI. The length of the CDR3 is 13 residues. CDR3 region: CASSGQGGNEQFF. The CDR3 region has the DNA TGTGCCAGCAGTGGACAGGGGGGCAATGAGCAGTTCTTC.

This sequence joins TRBV4-1 and TRBJ2-2, with a weak D call TRBD2 (5 bases). Germline V gives CDR1 MGHRA, CDR2 YSYEKL. The V and J ends lost 0 bases and 3 bases respectively, with 11 bases between them. The CDR3 sequence is 16 residues long. The CDR3 DNA reads TGCGCCAGCAGCCAAGATCGACGCGGGCACACCGGGGAGCTGTTTTTT. Translating it yields CASSQDRRGHTGELFF.

This clone was counted a few times. J is TRBJ2-7 and V is TRBV18; 10 bases agree with TRBD2. J gave up 7 bases and V 5 bases, and 11 bases lay outside the gene matches. This CDR3 is built from 15 residues. Germline-derived CDR1 and CDR2 are KGHSH and LQKENI. The CDR3 loop is CASSLSSGSLREQYF. The CDR3 coding sequence is TGTGCCAGCTCATTATCTAGCGGGAGTCTACGGGAGCAGTACTTC.

The chain employs TRBV18 and TRBJ2-6; D uncertain. The CDR3 runs to 16 residues. V lost 2 bases to trimming and J lost 4 bases, with 12 bases between them. Germline-derived CDR1 and CDR2 are KGHSH and LQKENI. The CDR3 nucleotides are TGTGCCAGCTCACCAACTCAAGTCACCGGGGCCAACGTCCTGACTTTC. Its translation: CASSPTQVTGANVLTF.

V and J are TRBV7-2 and TRBJ2-3, with D perhaps TRBD2 (6 bases). With 5 bases removed from V and 6 bases from J, the gap between germline ends came to 12 bases. The CDR3 consists of 13 residues. Per germline, CDR1 SGHTA and CDR2 FQGNSA. In DNA form, the CDR3 reads TGTGCCAGCAGCGTTAGCGGAAGTGATACGCAGTATTTT. It specifies CASSVSGSDTQYF. The full variable domain, in which reference TRBV7-2 and TRBJ2-3 provide the parts outside the CDR3, is GAGVSQSPSNKVTEKGKDVELRCDPISGHTALYWYRQSLGQGLEFLIYFQGNSAPDKSGLPSDRFSAERTGGSVSTLTIQRTQQEDSAVYLCASSVSGSDTQYFGPGTRLTVL.

V usage is TRBV7-9 and J usage is TRBJ2-2; 9 bases match TRBD1. The CDR3 consists of 15 residues. V lost 5 bases to trimming and J lost 7 bases; unmatched junction nucleotides: 8. The germline CDR1 and CDR2 sequences are SEHNR and FQNEAQ (reference sequence). CDR3 coding DNA: TGTGCCAGCAGCCCCAGGACAGGGGATATCGGGGAGCTGTTTTTT. Protein product: CASSPRTGDIGELFF.

V usage is TRBV23-1 and J usage is TRBJ1-2; a weak D match, TRBD1 (6 bases). TRBV23-1 is assigned to the ORF class and has an uncertain function. V lost 2 bases and J 0 bases, leaving 7 bases between the germline ends. CDR3 size: 14 residues. The CDR3 DNA reads TGCGCCAGCAGTCAAGGGGGCACTAACTATGGCTACACCTTC. Translating gives CASSQGGTNYGYTF.

The chain couples TRBV10-2 to TRBJ1-6; D is ambiguous. V was pared by 6 bases and J by 13 bases, with 16 bases between. Germline CDR1 and CDR2: WSHSY and SAAADI. This CDR3 contains 13 residues. CDR3 sequence: CASRTYSGVPLHF. The CDR3, as DNA: TGCGCCAGCAGGACATATAGCGGAGTCCCCCTCCACTTT.

V and J are TRBV5-1 and TRBJ2-1; possibly TRBD2 for D (7 bases). Germline CDR1 and CDR2: SGHRS and YFSETQ. The CDR3 is made up of 15 amino acids. Trimming removed 3 bases at V and 6 bases at J, with 16 bases between. For the CDR3, the DNA is TGCGCCAGCAGCTCTGGGGGGGCGCAGGGCAATGAGCAGTTCTTC. Translated: CASSSGGAQGNEQFF.

The gene calls are TRBV7-9 and TRBJ2-7; the D is unclear. Deletions cut 5 bases from V and 2 bases from J, with 7 bases between. The CDR3 runs 12 residues. The germline V gene encodes CDR1 SEHNR and CDR2 FQNEAQ (reference sequence). CDR3 nucleotide sequence: TGTGCCAGCAGCCTTCGGGCCTACGAGCAGTACTTC. Translated, it gives CASSLRAYEQYF.

This rearrangement joins TRBV19 to TRBJ2-6; D might be TRBD1 (5 bases). The CDR3 is 16 amino acids. Germline V gene sequence: CDR1 LNHDA, CDR2 SQIVND (reference sequence). Trimming shortened V by 7 bases and J by 1 base, and 14 bases separated the two germline ends. CDR3 in DNA: TGTGCCAGTAACCATGCCCAGGGATCTGGGGCCAACGTCCTGACTTTC. Translating it yields CASNHAQGSGANVLTF. Full variable domain (rest looked up from reference TRBV19 and TRBJ2-6): DGGITQSPKYLFRKEGQNVTLSCEQNLNHDAMYWYRQDPGQGLRLIYYSQIVNDFQKGDIAEGYSVSREKKESFPLTVTSAQKNPTAFYLCASNHAQGSGANVLTFGAGSRLTVL.

The V gene is TRBV5-4, the J gene TRBJ2-1; 8 nucleotides line up with TRBD2. Germline V gene sequence: CDR1 SGHNT, CDR2 YYREEE (reference sequence). CDR3 size: 14 residues. Unmatched junction bases numbered 2, after V lost 0 bases and J lost 6 bases. CDR3 loop: CASSLGLASNEQFF. In nucleotides, the CDR3 is TGTGCCAGCAGCTTGGGACTAGCGAGCAATGAGCAGTTCTTC.

This clone was picked up one time. This chain uses TRBV6-5 with TRBJ2-3, with 8 positions matching TRBD2. V was clipped by 2 bases and J by 0 bases; unmatched bases: 4. Germline CDR1 MNHEY, CDR2 SVGAGI. This CDR3 has 16 amino acids. The CDR3 DNA follows: TGTGCCAGCAGTTACGTCGGCGGGAGGAGCACAGATACGCAGTATTTT. Encoded protein: CASSYVGGRSTDTQYF.

The chain employs TRBV19 and TRBJ2-2, with D possibly being TRBD1 (6 bases). V lost 6 bases and J lost 2, with 13 bases in between. Germline V gene sequence: CDR1 LNHDA, CDR2 SQIVND (reference sequence). This CDR3 contains 15 residues. The CDR3: CASSRDTLNTGELFF. DNA of the CDR3: TGTGCCAGTAGCCGGGACACCTTAAACACCGGGGAGCTGTTTTTT. Complete variable domain (other parts from reference TRBV19 and TRBJ2-2): DGGITQSPKYLFRKEGQNVTLSCEQNLNHDAMYWYRQDPGQGLRLIYYSQIVNDFQKGDIAEGYSVSREKKESFPLTVTSAQKNPTAFYLCASSRDTLNTGELFFGEGSRLTVL.

Here the CDR3 DNA reads TGTGCCAGCAGCTTAGGGGCAGGCTCCTACGAGCAGTACTTC. Amino acid sequence: CASSLGAGSYEQYF. This rearrangement joins TRBV7-2 to TRBJ2-7; D is ambiguous. Trimming left V 1 base short and J 0 bases short, with 7 bases between. There are 14 residues in the CDR3. Germline CDR1 SGHTA, CDR2 FQGNSA.

The V gene is TRBV28, the J gene TRBJ2-5, with 11 bases lining up with TRBD1. This CDR3 is built from 16 residues. CDR1 is MDHEN and CDR2 is SYDVKM in the germline V gene. With 5 bases clipped from V and 5 bases from J, the junction kept 10 bases outside the gene matches. The CDR3 is CASSQFGQGAVETQYF. CDR3 in DNA: TGTGCCAGCAGTCAATTCGGACAGGGGGCGGTGGAGACCCAGTACTTC.

This chain links TRBV2 with TRBJ2-1, with 10 nucleotides matching TRBD2. Unmatched junction bases numbered 3, after V lost 0 bases and J lost 7 bases. Germline loops: CDR1 SNHLY, CDR2 FYNNEI. CDR3 length: 15 amino acids. The CDR3 DNA sequence: TGTGCCAGCAGTGAAGCAGCGGGGGGGATGAATGAGCAGTTCTTC. Residues: CASSEAAGGMNEQFF.